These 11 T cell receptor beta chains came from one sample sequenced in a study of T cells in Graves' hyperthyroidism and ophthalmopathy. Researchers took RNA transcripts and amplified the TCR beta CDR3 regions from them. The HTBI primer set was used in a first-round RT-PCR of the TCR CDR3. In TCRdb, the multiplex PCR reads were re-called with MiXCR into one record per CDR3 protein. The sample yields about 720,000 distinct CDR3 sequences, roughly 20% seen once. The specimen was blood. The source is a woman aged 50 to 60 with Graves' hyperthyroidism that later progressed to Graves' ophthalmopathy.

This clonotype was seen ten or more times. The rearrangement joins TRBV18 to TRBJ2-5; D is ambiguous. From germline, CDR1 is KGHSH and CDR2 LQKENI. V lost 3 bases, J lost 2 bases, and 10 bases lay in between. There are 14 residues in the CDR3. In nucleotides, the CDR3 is TGTGCCAGCTCACCGGTTATAGGGCAAGAGACCCAGTACTTC. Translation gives CASSPVIGQETQYF.

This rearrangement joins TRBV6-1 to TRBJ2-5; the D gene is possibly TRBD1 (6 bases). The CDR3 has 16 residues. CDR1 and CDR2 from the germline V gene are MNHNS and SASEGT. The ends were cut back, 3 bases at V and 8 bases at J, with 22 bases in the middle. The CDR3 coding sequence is TGTGCCAGCAGTGAGAGCAGGGGTCAGACGTTGTTAACCCAGTACTTC. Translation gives CASSESRGQTLLTQYF.

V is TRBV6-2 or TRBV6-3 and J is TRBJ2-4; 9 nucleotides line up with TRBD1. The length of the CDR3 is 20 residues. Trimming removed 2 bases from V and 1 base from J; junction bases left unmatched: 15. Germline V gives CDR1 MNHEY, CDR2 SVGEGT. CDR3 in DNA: TGTGCCAGCAGTTACGCCAGATCCGGGACAGGGTTAAGGGCCAAAAACATTCAGTACTTC. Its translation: CASSYARSGTGLRAKNIQYF.

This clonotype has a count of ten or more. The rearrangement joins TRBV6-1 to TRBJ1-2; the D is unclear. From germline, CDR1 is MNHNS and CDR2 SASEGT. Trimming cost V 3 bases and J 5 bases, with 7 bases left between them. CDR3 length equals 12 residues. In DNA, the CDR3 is TGTGCCAGCAGTGACACCGTGTATGGCTACACCTTC. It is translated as CASSDTVYGYTF.

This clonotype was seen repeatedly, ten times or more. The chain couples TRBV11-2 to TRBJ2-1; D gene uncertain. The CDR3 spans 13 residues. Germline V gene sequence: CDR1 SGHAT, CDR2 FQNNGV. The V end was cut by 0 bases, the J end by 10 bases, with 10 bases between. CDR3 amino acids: CASSLDLVREQFF. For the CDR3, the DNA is TGTGCCAGCAGCTTAGATCTCGTCAGGGAGCAGTTCTTC.

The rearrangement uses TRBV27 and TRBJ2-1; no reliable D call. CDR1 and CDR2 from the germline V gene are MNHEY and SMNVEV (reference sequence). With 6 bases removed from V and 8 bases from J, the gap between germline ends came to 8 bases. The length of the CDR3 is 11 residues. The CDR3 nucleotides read TGTGCCAGCAGCCCCGGCTATGAGCAGTTCTTC. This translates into CASSPGYEQFF.

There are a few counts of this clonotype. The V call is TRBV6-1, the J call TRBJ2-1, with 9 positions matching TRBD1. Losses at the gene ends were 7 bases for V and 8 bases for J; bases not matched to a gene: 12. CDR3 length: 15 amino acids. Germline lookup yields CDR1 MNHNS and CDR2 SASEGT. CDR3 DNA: TGTGCCAGCACCCCTACAGGGGGCGCCTCGGATGAGCAGTTCTTC. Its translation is CASTPTGGASDEQFF.

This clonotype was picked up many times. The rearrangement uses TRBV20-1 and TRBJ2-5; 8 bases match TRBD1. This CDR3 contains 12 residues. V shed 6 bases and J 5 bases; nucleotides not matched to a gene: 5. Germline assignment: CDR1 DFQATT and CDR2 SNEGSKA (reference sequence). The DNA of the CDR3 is TGCAGTGCCCGCGGACAGGGTGAGACCCAGTACTTC. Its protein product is CSARGQGETQYF.

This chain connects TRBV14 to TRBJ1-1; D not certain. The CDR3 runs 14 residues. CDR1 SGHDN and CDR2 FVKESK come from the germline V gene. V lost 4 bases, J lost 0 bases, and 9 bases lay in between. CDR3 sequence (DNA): TGTGCCAGCAGCCCGACACGGGTGAACACTGAAGCTTTCTTT. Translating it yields CASSPTRVNTEAFF.

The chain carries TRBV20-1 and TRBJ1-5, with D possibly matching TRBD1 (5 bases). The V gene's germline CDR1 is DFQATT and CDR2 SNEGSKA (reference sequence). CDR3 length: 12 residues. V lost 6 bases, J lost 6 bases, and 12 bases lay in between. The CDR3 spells CSATREGQPQHF. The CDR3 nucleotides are TGCAGTGCGACCAGGGAGGGTCAGCCCCAGCATTTT.

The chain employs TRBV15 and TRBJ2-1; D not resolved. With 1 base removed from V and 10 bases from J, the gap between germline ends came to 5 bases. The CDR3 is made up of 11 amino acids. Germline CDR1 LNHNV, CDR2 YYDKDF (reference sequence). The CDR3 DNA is TGTGCCACCAGCAGAGCAATCGAGCAGTTCTTC. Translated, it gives CATSRAIEQFF.